This T cell receptor (beta chain) is from a study of T-cell reconstitution after alpha-beta-depleted transplantation in children. The TCRbeta library was prepared with unique molecular identifiers. TCRdb re-analysed the PCR reads in MiXCR, keeping a single row per CDR3 protein. The repertoire consists of approximately 350,000 distinct CDR3 sequences, with 10% to 15% occurring once and the leading ten covering about 3.9%. The V gene's germline CDR1 is SEHNR and CDR2 FQNEAQ (reference sequence). Losses at the gene ends were 1 base for V and 5 bases for J; bases not matched to a gene: 5. This CDR3 region has 15 residues.

The chain has TRBV7-9 and TRBJ2-1; 7 bases map to TRBD2. This clonotype was obtained from a human donor who donated a stem cell graft to a child with Fanconi anemia. This material consisted of PBMCs, taken from the stem cell graft. The CDR3, as DNA: TGTGCCAGCAGCTTAGGGCGGGGGACCCACAATGAGCAGTTCTTC. This codes for CASSLGRGTHNEQFF. The full variable domain, with the rest looked up from reference TRBV7-9 and TRBJ2-1, is DTGVSQNPRHKITKRGQNVTFRCDPISEHNRLYWYRQTLGQGPEFLTYFQNEAQLEKSRLLSDRFSAERPKGSFSTLEIQRTEQGDSAMYLCASSLGRGTHNEQFFGPGTRLTVL.